A selection of T cell receptor beta chains follows, all from one sample in a study of siplizumab effects on memory and regulatory T cells. TCRdb's copy holds only in-frame clones and misses some; the assay was immunoSEQ multiplex PCR. The table lists about 82,000 clones, over 80% of them singletons. Sequenced: Tregs sorted from blood. The receptors originated from a human donor in good health. CDR3s include the opening cysteine and the closing phenylalanine or tryptophan. Fields, in order: V gene, J gene, clone size, CDR3 protein. Size is omitted from some rows. Given values are once, few, many or a class for expanded clones.

V: TRBV2
J: TRBJ2-1
size: -
CDR3: CASRKVGTGIQEQFF

V: TRBV5-6
J: TRBJ1-3
size: -
CDR3: CASSLGGLSGNTIYF

V: TRBV5-1
J: TRBJ2-6
size: -
CDR3: CACSVTGDGVLTF

V: TRBV7-2
J: TRBJ1-6
size: -
CDR3: CASSPPAGRALHF

V: TRBV28
J: TRBJ2-5
size: -
CDR3: CASSIQGETQYF

V: TRBV19
J: TRBJ1-6
size: -
CDR3: CASSIGKARNYNSPLHF

V: TRBV18
J: TRBJ2-3
size: -
CDR3: CASSPPFGYTQYF

V: TRBV11-2
J: TRBJ2-1
size: once
CDR3: CASSLGPSYNEQFF

V: TRBV28
J: TRBJ1-1
size: -
CDR3: CASSLWKGVNTEAFF

V: TRBV4-2
J: TRBJ2-1
size: -
CDR3: CASSQQALYNEQFF

V: TRBV14
J: TRBJ1-1
size: -
CDR3: CASSQDWGGYSNTEAFF

V: TRBV5-6
J: TRBJ2-5
size: -
CDR3: CASSLWGVEVQETQYF

V: TRBV27
J: TRBJ2-7
size: -
CDR3: CASSFAGQTYEQYF

V: TRBV6-5
J: TRBJ2-5
size: -
CDR3: CASSYSTGKETQYF

V: TRBV28
J: TRBJ1-2
size: -
CDR3: CASSFTGSRANYGYTF

V: TRBV7-9
J: TRBJ1-4
size: -
CDR3: CASSAGQTSNEKLFF

V: TRBV5-6
J: TRBJ1-5
size: -
CDR3: CASSSGHGKGAQHF